This T cell receptor (beta chain) emerged from a study of blood T cell repertoires in COVID-19. Study information: Samples came from the United States, Italy and Spain, spanning acute and convalescent COVID-19. T cells, B-cell-depleted T cells, or PBMCs supplied cDNA or gDNA.

The germline V gene encodes CDR1 MNHEY and CDR2 SMNVEV (reference sequence). Both ends counted, the CDR3 spans 10 residues. About this clone itself: Here the CDR3 omits its conserved ending phenylalanine or tryptophan, so a read error is the likely source. The DNA is left out, because the CDR3 cannot be placed on it with certainty; the CDR3 is given as TCRdb lists it.

Per the authors' pipeline: Reference gene primer amplification in the assay estimated nucleated cell counts. Sequencing used immunoSEQ multiplex PCR; TCRdb keeps in-frame clones, though not all of them. V, J and clone size are those of that table, while D and trimming were read from the DNA. The table shows about 74,000 clones, with about 90% occurring only once. This receptor was taken from a woman older than 75 with active or convalescent COVID-19. Sequencing input: peripheral blood. The V call is TRBV27, the J call TRBJ2-7; the table's D gene call, TRBD1, was not cross checked with the DNA. The CDR3 loop reads CASSRDRPVS.